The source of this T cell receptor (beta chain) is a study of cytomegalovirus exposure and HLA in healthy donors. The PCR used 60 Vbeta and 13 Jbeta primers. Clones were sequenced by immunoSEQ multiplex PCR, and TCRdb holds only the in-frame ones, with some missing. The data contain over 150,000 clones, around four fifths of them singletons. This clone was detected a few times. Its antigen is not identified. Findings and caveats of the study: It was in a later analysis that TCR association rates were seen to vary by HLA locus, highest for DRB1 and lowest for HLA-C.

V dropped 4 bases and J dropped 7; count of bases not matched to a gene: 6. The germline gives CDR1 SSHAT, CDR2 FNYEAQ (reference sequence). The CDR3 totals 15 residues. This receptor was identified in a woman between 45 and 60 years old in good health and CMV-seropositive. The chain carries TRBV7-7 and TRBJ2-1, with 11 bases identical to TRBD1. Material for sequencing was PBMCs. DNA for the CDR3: TGTGCCAGCAGCTCGGGGACAGGGGGTAAGAATGAGCAGTTCTTC. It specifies CASSSGTGGKNEQFF.